This TCR beta chain was retrieved from a study of cytotoxic CD8 clonotypes in ibrutinib-treated CLL. About the research overall: Partial responses numbered roughly 24 and complete responses 2; after a median about 62 months, roughly 15 stayed remitted and roughly twelve progressed.

The CDR3 is 12 residues long. From germline, CDR1 is GTSNPN and CDR2 SVGIG (reference sequence). V dropped 6 bases and J dropped 4 bases, with 10 bases sitting between them. Study-level findings and limits: At the start, clonality exceeded age-matched healthy donors and followed circulating CD8+ T-cell counts. Higher clonality was seen at ibrutinib response and a return toward baseline at progression.

As for this clone: What it binds is not known.

Produced via immunoSEQ multiplex PCR; TCRdb's table is partial and in-frame only. The sample contains 200,000 to 250,000 clones, less than 75% of which appear only once. The chain has TRBV30 and TRBJ2-1; D uncertain. The clonotype was recovered from a human donor with chronic lymphocytic leukemia. Material: PBMCs, obtained after 24 months of ibrutinib treatment. The CDR3 DNA reads as TGTGCCTGTCCGGGCCTTTACAATGAGCAGTTCTTC. Translation: CACPGLYNEQFF.